This T cell receptor (beta chain) appears in the sequencing data of a study of blood T cell repertoires in COVID-19. The V and J ends lost 5 bases and 8 bases respectively, with 8 bases between them. The CDR3 loop spans 11 amino acids. The germline gives CDR1 SGDLS, CDR2 YYNGEE. Assay used: immunoSEQ multiplex PCR; TCRdb lists only in-frame clones, some missing. The sample yields about 160,000 clones, approximately 92% seen once. The chain employs TRBV9 and TRBJ2-1; D remains ambiguous. The clonotype comes from a man aged 18 to 30 with COVID-19, enrolled during active disease. What was sequenced was peripheral blood. The CDR3: CASSRGDEQFF. The CDR3 DNA follows: TGTGCCAGCAGTCGAGGAGATGAGCAGTTCTTC.